This entry lists 31 T cell receptor beta chains sequenced from one sample in a study of beta chain features in type 1 diabetes. The whole isolated RNA underwent reverse transcription, so sequencing captured expressed TCRB transcripts. The data were produced by immunoSEQ multiplex PCR, yet TCRdb's version contains in-frame clones alone and is incomplete. The sample gives 680,000 or so clones, around 15% of which show up once; under 0.095% is in the top ten. Sequencing used naive CD4+ T cells from blood. The receptors were gathered from a man younger than 30 in good health.

This clone has just a few counts. The rearrangement links TRBV9 to TRBJ2-3; TRBD2 matches 12 bases. The CDR3 length is 16 residues. The trim removed 3 bases at V and 0 bases at J, leaving 2 bases unmatched. Germline-derived CDR1 and CDR2 are SGDLS and YYNGEE. CDR3 in DNA: TGTGCCAGCAGCGGACTAGCGGGAGTGAGCACAGATACGCAGTATTTT. It specifies CASSGLAGVSTDTQYF.

This clone has just a few counts. This CDR3 is CASTISDGSYNEQFF. DNA for the CDR3: TGTGCCAGCACTATCTCCGACGGGAGTTACAATGAGCAGTTCTTC. The chain combines TRBV2 with TRBJ2-1, with D maybe TRBD2 (6 bases). Looked up from germline, CDR1 is SNHLY and CDR2 is FYNNEI. The CDR3 is made up of 15 amino acids. Trimming pared 7 bases from V and 4 bases from J, leaving 17 bases between.

There are a few counts of this clone. This chain uses TRBV7-2 with TRBJ2-1; maybe TRBD2 (6 bases). Germline V gene lookup returns CDR1 SGHTA and CDR2 FQGNSA. V was trimmed by 1 base and J by 7 bases, leaving 17 bases between them. The CDR3 totals 16 residues. The CDR3 sequence is CASSLEITSISNEQFF. In nucleotides, the CDR3 is TGTGCCAGCAGCTTAGAAATAACTAGCATCTCGAATGAGCAGTTCTTC.

This clone was seen a handful of times. The chain carries TRBV15 and TRBJ1-6; no clear D gene. The V and J ends lost 0 bases and 0 bases respectively, with 15 bases between them. From germline, CDR1 is LNHNV and CDR2 YYDKDF (reference sequence). This CDR3 has 19 residues. CDR3 sequence: CATSRDRGIISSYNSPLHF. As DNA, the CDR3 is TGTGCCACCAGCAGAGATCGGGGAATAATAAGCTCCTATAATTCACCCCTCCACTTT.

This clone showed up just a few times. This chain uses TRBV5-4 with TRBJ2-4; D is unresolved. Deletions cut 0 bases from V and 7 bases from J, with 11 bases between. Germline V gene sequence: CDR1 SGHNT, CDR2 YYREEE (reference sequence). The CDR3 spans 14 residues. Written as DNA, the CDR3 is TGTGCCAGCAGCTTGGCCCGGAAACCCAACATTCAGTACTTC. It is translated as CASSLARKPNIQYF.

The genes are TRBV19 and TRBJ1-1; D is unclear. The V and J ends lost 5 bases and 1 base respectively, with 8 bases between them. This CDR3 has 13 amino acids. The V gene's germline CDR1 is LNHDA and CDR2 SQIVND (reference sequence). The CDR3 here is CASSRLRNTEAFF. The CDR3 nucleotides read TGTGCCAGTAGTCGACTCCGGAACACTGAAGCTTTCTTT.

This sequence joins TRBV7-2 and TRBJ1-1; no clear D gene. The length of the CDR3 is 15 residues. V lost 1 base to trimming and J lost 1 base, with 10 bases between them. Germline CDR1 is SGHTA and CDR2 is FQGNSA. The CDR3 spells CASSLGPATNTEAFF. The CDR3, as DNA: TGTGCCAGCAGCTTAGGTCCAGCCACGAACACTGAAGCTTTCTTT.

This clone showed up just a few times. The chain uses TRBV23-1 and TRBJ2-7; D gene ambiguous. TRBV23-1 qualifies as an ORF whose function is uncertain. V was trimmed by 2 bases and J by 3 bases, leaving 14 bases between them. The CDR3 has 15 amino acids. Here the CDR3 reads CASSQTPQSCYEQYF. The CDR3 DNA reads as TGCGCCAGCAGTCAAACCCCGCAATCCTGCTACGAGCAGTACTTC.

This clone was observed a few times. V gene TRBV10-3 combines with J gene TRBJ1-4; perhaps TRBD1 as D (5 bases). Trimming cost V 0 bases and J 12 bases, with 11 bases left between them. The germline CDR1 and CDR2 sequences are ENHRY and SYGVKD. The CDR3 runs 13 residues. In DNA form, the CDR3 reads TGTGCCATCAGTGAGTCGTCAGGGCATGAACTGTTTTTT. It specifies CAISESSGHELFF.

The chain employs TRBV11-3 and TRBJ2-1; D not certain. CDR3 length: 15 amino acids. The germline V gene encodes CDR1 SGHNT and CDR2 YENEEA. V was clipped by 4 bases and J by 0 bases, with 10 bases between them. This chain's CDR3 is CASSSDGSSYNEQFF. The CDR3 coding sequence is TGTGCCAGCAGCTCCGACGGAAGCTCCTACAATGAGCAGTTCTTC.

The chain employs TRBV6-5 and TRBJ2-1, with D perhaps TRBD2 (7 bases). This CDR3 spans 15 amino acids. CDR1 and CDR2 from the germline V gene are MNHEY and SVGAGI. V was trimmed by 5 bases and J by 7 bases, leaving 18 bases between them. The DNA of the CDR3 is TGTGCCAGCAGTGGGTGGGGGGGCTTAAGGAATGAGCAGTTCTTC. Translating it yields CASSGWGGLRNEQFF.

The chain uses TRBV30 and TRBJ1-6, with 11 bases aligning to TRBD1. Germline V CDR1 and CDR2: GTSNPN, SVGIG (reference sequence). This CDR3 has 14 residues. V shed 3 bases, J shed 10 bases, and the junction held 5 bases outside the gene matches. This chain's CDR3 is CAWRVDRGPSPLHF. CDR3 in DNA: TGTGCCTGGAGAGTGGACAGGGGGCCCTCACCCCTCCACTTT.

This clone was picked up a small number of times. This chain joins TRBV6-5 and TRBJ1-5, with a weak D call TRBD1 (6 bases). The CDR3 covers 12 residues. Trimming pared 8 bases from V and 2 bases from J, leaving 7 bases between. CDR1 and CDR2 (germline): MNHEY, SVGAGI. The CDR3 loop reads CASRQGNQPQHF. CDR3 DNA sequence: TGTGCCAGCCGACAGGGCAATCAGCCCCAGCATTTT.

This clone was counted only a few times. The same CDR3 also results from other DNA sequences found in this sample. The J gene is TRBJ1-1, the V gene TRBV9; a possible D gene is TRBD1 (5 bases). Looked up from germline, CDR1 is SGDLS and CDR2 is YYNGEE. Trimming left V 0 bases short and J 1 base short, with 10 bases between. There are 15 residues in the CDR3. CDR3 residues: CASSVGPGQNTEAFF. DNA for the CDR3: TGTGCCAGCAGCGTAGGTCCAGGGCAGAACACTGAAGCTTTCTTT.

The V and J genes are TRBV6-1 and TRBJ2-7, with unresolved D. Germline loops: CDR1 MNHNS, CDR2 SASEGT. This CDR3 has 12 residues. The V and J ends lost 3 bases and 3 bases respectively, with 6 bases between them. The CDR3, as DNA: TGTGCCAGCAGTGAGGAAGTCTACGAGCAGTACTTC. This encodes CASSEEVYEQYF.

This clone has more than one count but fewer than ten. The genes are TRBV18 and TRBJ2-3, with 7 bases identical to TRBD1. CDR1 is KGHSH, CDR2 LQKENI, per germline. The junction had 5 bases not matched to a gene; V was cut back by 3 bases and J by 2 bases. This CDR3 contains 15 residues. The CDR3 spells CASSPQQGPTDTQYF. DNA for the CDR3: TGTGCCAGCTCACCCCAACAGGGGCCCACAGATACGCAGTATTTT.

The chain is built from TRBV6-4 and TRBJ2-7; TRBD1 matches 7 bases. Germline lookup yields CDR1 MRHNA and CDR2 SNTAGT. The CDR3 totals 15 residues. With V trimmed by 5 bases and J by 4 bases, 11 bases remained unmatched. This CDR3 reads CASSPTRTGGYEQYF. CDR3 DNA: TGTGCCAGCAGTCCTACGCGGACAGGCGGGTACGAGCAGTACTTC.

The chain couples TRBV4-3 to TRBJ1-6; the D is unclear. In germline, CDR1 is LGHNA, CDR2 YSLEER. The CDR3 is made up of 13 amino acids. Trimming shortened V by 4 bases and J by 9 bases, and 10 bases separated the two germline ends. CDR3 sequence: CASSPAGFSPLHF. Here the CDR3 DNA reads TGCGCCAGCAGCCCGGCAGGTTTTTCACCCCTCCACTTT.

This chain joins TRBV5-1 and TRBJ2-3; 9 bases map to TRBD2. Germline V gene lookup returns CDR1 SGHRS and CDR2 YFSETQ. V shed 1 base and J 2 bases; nucleotides not matched to a gene: 14. This CDR3 comprises 19 residues. The CDR3 protein is CASSLTHIRSGGLTDTQYF. The CDR3 DNA sequence: TGCGCCAGCAGCTTGACTCATATACGCAGCGGGGGGCTCACAGATACGCAGTATTTT.

J is TRBJ2-3 and V is TRBV4-2, with 8 bases aligning to TRBD1. V was pared by 1 base and J by 5 bases, with 8 bases of the junction left unmatched. Germline CDR1 reads LGHNA; CDR2 reads YNFKEQ. The CDR3 runs to 16 residues. The CDR3, as DNA: TGTGCCAGCAGCCAAGGCCGGGACAGGTACGGAGATACGCAGTATTTT. Translating it yields CASSQGRDRYGDTQYF.

This clone occurred a few times. The chain employs TRBV5-1 and TRBJ2-7; TRBD2 matches 14 bases. Germline assignment: CDR1 SGHRS and CDR2 YFSETQ. This CDR3 is built from 22 residues. Losses at the gene ends were 1 base for V and 0 bases for J; bases not matched to a gene: 18. CDR3 in amino acids: CASSLSGTGDAGTSGSSYEQYF. The CDR3, as DNA: TGCGCCAGCAGCTTGAGCGGGACAGGTGACGCCGGGACTAGCGGGAGCTCCTACGAGCAGTACTTC.

This clone was seen more than once but under ten times. The chain joins TRBV20-1 to TRBJ1-1, with D possibly matching TRBD1 (6 bases). This CDR3 has 11 residues. CDR1 DFQATT and CDR2 SNEGSKA come from the germline V gene (reference sequence). Trimming cost V 2 bases and J 6 bases, with 7 bases left between them. The CDR3 is CSARRQAEAFF. DNA for the CDR3: TGCAGTGCTAGACGACAGGCTGAAGCTTTCTTT.

This clone was counted between two and nine times. V and J are TRBV5-4 and TRBJ2-1; 16 nucleotides agree with TRBD2. V lost 7 bases to trimming and J lost 9 bases; unmatched junction nucleotides: 10. Germline V CDR1 and CDR2: SGHNT, YYREEE (reference sequence). This CDR3 has 16 residues. CDR3 nucleotide sequence: TGTGCCAGCGGGCCCAGGGGGACTAGCGGGAGGGGTGAGCAGTTCTTC. Its translation is CASGPRGTSGRGEQFF.

This clone was detected only a few times. The chain combines TRBV6-6 with TRBJ2-7, with D possibly matching TRBD2 (5 bases). V lost 6 bases, J lost 12 bases, and 15 bases lay in between. Per the germline V gene, CDR1 is MNHNY and CDR2 is SVGAGI (reference sequence). This CDR3 has 11 amino acids. Here the CDR3 DNA reads TGTGCCAGCAGCGCCGCTAGCTTGTCGTACTTC. It yields the protein CASSAASLSYF.

The chain combines TRBV7-3 with TRBJ1-1; D possibly corresponds to TRBD1 (5 bases). Germline CDR1 and CDR2: SGHTA and FQGTGA. The germline V and J ends were trimmed by 2 bases and 5 bases, with 9 bases remaining between them. The CDR3 contains 13 residues. CDR3 protein: CASSLAGRTEAFF. In DNA form, the CDR3 reads TGTGCCAGCAGCTTAGCAGGGCGGACTGAAGCTTTCTTT.

In its sample, this clone was seen a few times. This CDR3 is also generated by other DNA sequences in the sample. The chain links TRBV5-1 to TRBJ2-1; D remains ambiguous. The V gene's germline CDR1 is SGHRS and CDR2 YFSETQ. This CDR3 contains 12 residues. Trimming cost V 0 bases and J 8 bases, with 6 bases left between them. The CDR3 is CASSLVGYEQFF. CDR3 nucleotide sequence: TGCGCCAGCAGCTTGGTTGGGTATGAGCAGTTCTTC.

This chain links TRBV9 with TRBJ1-4; 8 bases match TRBD1. Germline V lookup: CDR1 SGDLS, CDR2 YYNGEE. The ends lost 3 bases at V and 8 bases at J; junction bases unmatched: 9. This CDR3 comprises 15 residues. DNA of the CDR3: TGTGCCAGCAGCGCCGGGGACAGGCGTCAGGAAAAACTGTTTTTT. Protein: CASSAGDRRQEKLFF. Full variable domain (rest looked up from reference TRBV9 and TRBJ1-4): DSGVTQTPKHLITATGQRVTLRCSPRSGDLSVYWYQQSLDQGLQFLIQYYNGEERAKGNILERFSAQQFPDLHSELNLSSLELGDSALYFCASSAGDRRQEKLFFGSGTQLSVL.

This clone was found a few times. The genes are TRBV7-9 and TRBJ2-1; D perhaps matches TRBD2 (6 bases). Germline V gene data show CDR1 as SEHNR and CDR2 as FQNEAQ (reference sequence). CDR3 length: 15 amino acids. V dropped 1 base and J dropped 6 bases, with 13 bases sitting between them. The CDR3 here is CASSLGAGRSNEQFF. CDR3 nucleotides: TGTGCCAGCAGCTTAGGCGCGGGGAGATCCAATGAGCAGTTCTTC.

This clone was seen a handful of times. CDR3 in amino acids: CSVWRGRTEAFF. CDR3 nucleotide sequence: TGCAGCGTTTGGAGGGGGCGGACTGAAGCTTTCTTT. The rearrangement uses TRBV29-1 and TRBJ1-1; 7 bases map to TRBD1. Germline trimming cut 5 bases from V and 5 bases from J; bases unmatched to any gene: 5. The CDR3 has 12 amino acids. CDR1 and CDR2 (germline): SQVTM, ANQGSEA.

This clone was seen only a few times. V and J are TRBV29-1 and TRBJ2-7, with 8 bases that match TRBD2. The CDR3 consists of 14 residues. Germline assignment: CDR1 SQVTM and CDR2 ANQGSEA. Trimming removed 6 bases from V and 0 bases from J; junction bases left unmatched: 7. The CDR3 loop is CSVLSGASSYEQYF. The CDR3, as DNA: TGCAGCGTCCTTAGCGGGGCAAGCTCCTACGAGCAGTACTTC.

This clone has just a few counts. The sample holds other DNA sequences that translate to the same CDR3. The J gene is TRBJ2-1, the V gene TRBV5-1; TRBD2 is a possible D gene (5 bases). Germline assignment: CDR1 SGHRS and CDR2 YFSETQ. The V gene lost 0 bases and the J gene lost 11 bases, with 9 bases spanning the gap. The CDR3 loop spans 12 amino acids. In DNA form, the CDR3 reads TGCGCCAGCAGCTTGGCCGGAGGTCAGCAGTTCTTC. Its protein is CASSLAGGQQFF.